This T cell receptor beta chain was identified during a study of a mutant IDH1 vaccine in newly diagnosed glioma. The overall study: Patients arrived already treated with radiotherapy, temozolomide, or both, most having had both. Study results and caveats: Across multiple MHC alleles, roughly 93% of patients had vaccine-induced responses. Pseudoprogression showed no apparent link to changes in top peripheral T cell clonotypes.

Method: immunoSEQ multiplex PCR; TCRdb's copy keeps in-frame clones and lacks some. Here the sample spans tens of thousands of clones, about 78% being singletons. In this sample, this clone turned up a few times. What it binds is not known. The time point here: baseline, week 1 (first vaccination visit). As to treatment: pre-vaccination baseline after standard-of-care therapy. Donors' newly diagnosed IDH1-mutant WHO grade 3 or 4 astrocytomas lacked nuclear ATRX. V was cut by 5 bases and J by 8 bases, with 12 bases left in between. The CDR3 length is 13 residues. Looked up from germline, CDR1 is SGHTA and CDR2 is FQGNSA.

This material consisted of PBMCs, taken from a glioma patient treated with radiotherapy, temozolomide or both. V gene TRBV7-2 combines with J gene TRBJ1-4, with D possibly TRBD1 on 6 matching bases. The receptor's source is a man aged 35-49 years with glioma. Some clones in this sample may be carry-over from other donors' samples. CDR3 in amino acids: CASSLFRGEKLFF. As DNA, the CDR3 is TGTGCCAGCAGCCTCTTCAGGGGCGAAAAACTGTTTTTT.